This T cell receptor (beta chain) was retrieved from a study of post-analysis software for immune sequencing data (dated by TCRdb to between 2014 and 2017). Describing the broader study: Relapsing-remitting, secondary progressive and progressive-relapsing multiple sclerosis were recorded as disease courses, and subtype annotation was lacking for some patients. Patient repertoires were compared against about a dozen previously published healthy control repertoires from donors aged about 6 to 27 years. A subset of samples was prepared in parallel using single-end sample barcoding, then pooled and co-amplified after Illumina adapter ligation. Study-wide conclusions, independent of this receptor: Patients showed significantly higher frequencies than controls for a handful of TRBV segments, among them TRBV5-6, TRBV5-1 and TRBV20-1. When samples were clustered directly using the F measure, samples prepared in the same batch co-clustered strongly, which prompted a batch-effect correction. The control group was slightly older than the multiple sclerosis patient group. Normalized Chao1 diversity was significantly lower in multiple sclerosis patients than controls, suggesting substantial peripheral T-cell clonal expansion.

V is cut by 5 bases and J by 0 bases, and the space between the germline ends is 13 bases. Spanning cysteine to phenylalanine, the CDR3 consists of 15 amino acids. The sequence is cut down to CDR3 DNA, 45 bases in frame from base 1. CDR1 and CDR2 (DFQATT, SNEGSKA) derive from the germline V gene (reference sequence). A remark on this clonotype: Its antigen is unknown. Per-base quality was not reported, and no clone a single base away is much larger than it.

Library preparation employed PCR. Sequencing used an Illumina HiSeq 2500. To reduce PCR and sequencing biases, unique molecular identifiers were incorporated into the TCR beta cDNA libraries. Some 500,000 cDNA molecules were obtained per 1 to 10 million input T cells, so each molecule approximated one T cell. Patient libraries were prepared and sequenced with the same protocol used for the earlier healthy control dataset. Samples belonging to the same batch were prepared together, multiplexed and sequenced on a shared HiSeq lane. The study's processing was this. Raw barcoded reads were processed with MIGEC, discarding single-read molecular identifier groups before consensus assembly and CDR3 extraction. VDJtools was used for post-analysis of the clonotype tables, with diversity normalized by down-sampling every dataset to the smallest sample size. In repertoire overlap clustering, CDR3 amino acid sequences, but not nucleotide sequences, were matched to correct batch-related cross-sample contamination. TCRdb reprocessed the public reads (quality trimming at Q25 with fastp, clone calling with MiXCR) and kept in-frame beta chains. Entries are consolidated by CDR3 protein sequence, retaining the most common genes and DNA. These V and J calls rely on TCRdb rather than the paper's analysis. The sample has more than 500,000 distinct CDR3 sequences on record, less than 40% of them singletons. The ten largest make up about 5.6% of the sample.

TCR beta repertoires were profiled from peripheral blood of 10 to 15 young patients with multiple sclerosis to demonstrate the VDJtools post-analysis software. Multiple sclerosis patients were children and adolescents aged about 6 to 17 years. The chain is assembled from TRBV20-1 and TRBJ1-4, with TRBD1 as a weak D call on 5 bases. The sample was blood. The sequence came from a girl aged 2-17 years with multiple sclerosis. DNA sequence: TGCAGTGCTCTTGGGGGATTGGCAACTAATGAAAAACTGTTTTTT. Its translation is CSALGGLATNEKLFF.